The T cell receptor (beta chain) under discussion was sequenced for a study of shared clonotypes between healthy human individuals. Study context: Each donor's CD4 naive and CD4 memory cells filled three plates apiece, CD8 naive two, and CD8 memory one.

Germline values: CDR1 SGHAT, CDR2 FQNNGV. This CDR3 contains 16 residues. V shed 5 bases, J shed 0 bases, and the junction held 9 bases outside the gene matches. Assay execution proceeded at the deep level. Replicate PCRs run on sorted subsets employed 200 to 250 ng DNA, approximately 30,000 T cell genomes. Assay: immunoSEQ multiplex PCR; the TCRdb copy retains only in-frame clones and omits some. The profile covers under 2,500,000 clones, with 95% appearing a single time and roughly 0.13% taken by the ten largest. This clone was seen a single time. Sequencing input: naive CD4+ T cells sorted from blood. The subset was: CD45RA+ positively selected. The source of this sequence is a man between 18 and 35 years old in good health. V is TRBV11-2 and J is TRBJ2-5; TRBD1 aligns across 7 bases. Here the CDR3 DNA reads TGTGCCAGCAGCCCTCGACAGGGACCGTACCAAGAGACCCAGTACTTC. Residues: CASSPRQGPYQETQYF.